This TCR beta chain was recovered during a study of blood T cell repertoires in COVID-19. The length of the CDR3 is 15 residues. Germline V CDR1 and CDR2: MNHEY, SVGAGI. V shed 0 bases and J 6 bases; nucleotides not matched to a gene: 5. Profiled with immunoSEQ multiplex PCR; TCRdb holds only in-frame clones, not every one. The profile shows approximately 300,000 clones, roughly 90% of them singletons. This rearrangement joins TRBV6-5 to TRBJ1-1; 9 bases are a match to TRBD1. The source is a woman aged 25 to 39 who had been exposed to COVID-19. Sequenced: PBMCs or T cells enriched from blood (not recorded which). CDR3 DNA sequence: TGTGCCAGCAGTTACTCAACAGGGGGCAGAGCTGAAGCTTTCTTT. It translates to CASSYSTGGRAEAFF.